The text below deals with one T cell receptor (beta chain). Sequenced by immunoSEQ multiplex PCR; TCRdb stores in-frame clones only, minus some. The sample yields roughly 80,000 clones, over 75% seen once. These data belong to a study of T cell responses to AZD1222 COVID-19 vaccine. V lost 4 bases to trimming and J lost 2 bases, with 8 bases between them. CDR3 length: 13 amino acids. Germline CDR1 is SGHRS and CDR2 is YFSETQ. V gene TRBV5-1 combines with J gene TRBJ2-3; TRBD1 might be the D (6 bases). This TCR came from an adult in good health. The sample in question was peripheral blood, obtained on day 0 of MenACWY control vaccination. CDR3 DNA sequence: TGCGCCAGCAGCAGACAGGACACAGATACGCAGTATTTT. This sequence encodes CASSRQDTDTQYF.